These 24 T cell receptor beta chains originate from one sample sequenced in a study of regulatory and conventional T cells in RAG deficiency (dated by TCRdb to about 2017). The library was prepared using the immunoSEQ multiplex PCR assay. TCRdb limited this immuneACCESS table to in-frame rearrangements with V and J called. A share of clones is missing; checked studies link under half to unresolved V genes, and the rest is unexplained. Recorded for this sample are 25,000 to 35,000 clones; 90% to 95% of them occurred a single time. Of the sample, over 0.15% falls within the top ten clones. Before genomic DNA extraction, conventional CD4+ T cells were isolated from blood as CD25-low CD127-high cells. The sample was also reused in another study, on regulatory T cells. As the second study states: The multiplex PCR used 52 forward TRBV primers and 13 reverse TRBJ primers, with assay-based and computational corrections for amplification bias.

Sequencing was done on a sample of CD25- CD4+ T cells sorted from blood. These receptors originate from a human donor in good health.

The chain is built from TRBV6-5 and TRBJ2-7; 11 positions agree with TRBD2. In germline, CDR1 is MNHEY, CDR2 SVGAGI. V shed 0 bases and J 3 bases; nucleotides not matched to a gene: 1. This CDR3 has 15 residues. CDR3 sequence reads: CASSYSGTSGYEQYF. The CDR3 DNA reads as TGTGCCAGCAGTTACTCCGGGACTAGCGGCTACGAGCAGTACTTC.

The CDR3, as DNA: TGCGCCAGCAGTTCAGGGGTCGTCTATGGCTACACCTTC. The encoded protein is CASSSGVVYGYTF. The J gene is TRBJ1-2, the V gene TRBV5-1; TRBD1 might be the D (6 bases). The CDR3 consists of 13 residues. Trimming cost V 5 bases and J 4 bases, with 12 bases left between them. Germline V gene sequence: CDR1 SGHRS, CDR2 YFSETQ.

The CDR3 DNA sequence: TGCGCCAGCAGCTTGGTGGCGGGGGGGCCAGGCGAGCAGTACTTC. Its translation: CASSLVAGGPGEQYF. V usage is TRBV5-1 and J usage is TRBJ2-7; 9 positions agree with TRBD2. This CDR3 has 15 residues. Germline CDR1 reads SGHRS; CDR2 reads YFSETQ. V shed 0 bases and J 6 bases; nucleotides not matched to a gene: 7.

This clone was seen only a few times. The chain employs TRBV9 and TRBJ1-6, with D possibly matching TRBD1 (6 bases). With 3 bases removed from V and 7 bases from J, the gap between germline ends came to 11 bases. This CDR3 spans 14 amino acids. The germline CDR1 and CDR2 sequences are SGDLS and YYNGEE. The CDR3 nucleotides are TGTGCCAGCAGCGCCCCCGGGACAAATTCACCCCTCCACTTT. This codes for CASSAPGTNSPLHF.

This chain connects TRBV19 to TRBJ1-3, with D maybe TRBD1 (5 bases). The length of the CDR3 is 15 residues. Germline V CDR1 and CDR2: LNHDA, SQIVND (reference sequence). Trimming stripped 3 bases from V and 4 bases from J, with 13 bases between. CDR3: CASSIVGGVGNTIYF. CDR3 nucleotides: TGTGCCAGTAGTATCGTGGGGGGGGTCGGAAACACCATATATTTT.

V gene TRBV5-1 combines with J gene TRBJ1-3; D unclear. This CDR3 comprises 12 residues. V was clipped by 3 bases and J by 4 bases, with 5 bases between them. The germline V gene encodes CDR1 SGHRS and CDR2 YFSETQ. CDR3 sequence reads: CASSSQGNTIYF. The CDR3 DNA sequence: TGCGCCAGCAGCTCCCAGGGAAACACCATATATTTT.

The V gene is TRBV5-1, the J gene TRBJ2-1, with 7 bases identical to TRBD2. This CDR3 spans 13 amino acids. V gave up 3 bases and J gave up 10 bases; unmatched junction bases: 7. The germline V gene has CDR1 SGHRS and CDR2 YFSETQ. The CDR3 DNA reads TGCGCCAGCAGCTCCCCGAGGGAGGGCGAGCAGTTCTTC. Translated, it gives CASSSPREGEQFF. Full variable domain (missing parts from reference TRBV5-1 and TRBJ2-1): KAGVTQTPRYLIKTRGQQVTLSCSPISGHRSVSWYQQTPGQGLQFLFEYFSETQRNKGNFPGRFSGRQFSNSRSEMNVSTLELGDSALYLCASSSPREGEQFFGPGTRLTVL.

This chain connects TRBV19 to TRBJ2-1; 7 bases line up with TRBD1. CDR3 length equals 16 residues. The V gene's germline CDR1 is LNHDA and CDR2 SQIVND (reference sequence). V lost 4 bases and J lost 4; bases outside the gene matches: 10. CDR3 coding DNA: TGTGCCAGTAGTAAAAACCGGGACAGCTATTACAATGAGCAGTTCTTC. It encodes CASSKNRDSYYNEQFF. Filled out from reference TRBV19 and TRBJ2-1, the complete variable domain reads DGGITQSPKYLFRKEGQNVTLSCEQNLNHDAMYWYRQDPGQGLRLIYYSQIVNDFQKGDIAEGYSVSREKKESFPLTVTSAQKNPTAFYLCASSKNRDSYYNEQFFGPGTRLTVL.

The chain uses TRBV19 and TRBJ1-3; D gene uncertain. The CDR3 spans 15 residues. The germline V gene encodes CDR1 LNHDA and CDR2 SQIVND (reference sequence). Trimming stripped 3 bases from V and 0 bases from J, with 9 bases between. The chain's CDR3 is CASSIAARSGNTIYF. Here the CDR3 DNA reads TGTGCCAGTAGTATCGCCGCGCGCTCTGGAAACACCATATATTTT.

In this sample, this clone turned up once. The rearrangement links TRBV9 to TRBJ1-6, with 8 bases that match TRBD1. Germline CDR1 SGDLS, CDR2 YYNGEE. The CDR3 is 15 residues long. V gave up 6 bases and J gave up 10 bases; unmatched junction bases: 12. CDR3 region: CASTLRGQGNSPLHF. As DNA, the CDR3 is TGTGCCAGCACCCTAAGAGGACAGGGAAACTCACCCCTCCACTTT.

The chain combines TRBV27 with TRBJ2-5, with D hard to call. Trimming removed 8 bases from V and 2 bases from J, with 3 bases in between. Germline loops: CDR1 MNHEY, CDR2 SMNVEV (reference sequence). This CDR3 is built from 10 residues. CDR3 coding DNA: TGTGCCAGCCCTCAAGAGACCCAGTACTTC. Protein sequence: CASPQETQYF.

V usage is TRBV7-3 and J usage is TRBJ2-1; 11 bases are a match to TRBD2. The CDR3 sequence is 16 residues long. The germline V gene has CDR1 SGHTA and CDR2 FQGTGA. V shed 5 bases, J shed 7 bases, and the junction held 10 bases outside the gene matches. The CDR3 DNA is TGTGCCAGCAGCCCACGAACTAGCGGGGGTTCAAATGAGCAGTTCTTC. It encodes CASSPRTSGGSNEQFF.

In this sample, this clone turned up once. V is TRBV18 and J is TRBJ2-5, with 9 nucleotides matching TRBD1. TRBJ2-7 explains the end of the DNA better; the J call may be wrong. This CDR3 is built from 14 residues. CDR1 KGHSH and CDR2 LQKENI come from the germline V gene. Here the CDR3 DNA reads TGTGCCAGCTCACTGAACAGGGGGCGGGACGAGCAGTACTTC. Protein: CASSLNRGRDEQYF.

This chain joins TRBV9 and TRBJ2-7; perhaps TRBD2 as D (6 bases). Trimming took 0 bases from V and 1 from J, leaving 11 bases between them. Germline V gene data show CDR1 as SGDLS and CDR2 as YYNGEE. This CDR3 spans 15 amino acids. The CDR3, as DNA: TGTGCCAGCAGCGTAGTGGAGGGTGTGTCCTACGAGCAGTACTTC. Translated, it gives CASSVVEGVSYEQYF. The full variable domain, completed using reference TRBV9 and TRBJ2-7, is DSGVTQTPKHLITATGQRVTLRCSPRSGDLSVYWYQQSLDQGLQFLIQYYNGEERAKGNILERFSAQQFPDLHSELNLSSLELGDSALYFCASSVVEGVSYEQYFGPGTRLTVT.

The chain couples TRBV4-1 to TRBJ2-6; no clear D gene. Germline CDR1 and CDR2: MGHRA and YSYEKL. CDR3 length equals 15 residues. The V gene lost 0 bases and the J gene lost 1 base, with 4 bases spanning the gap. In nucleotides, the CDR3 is TGCGCCAGCAGCCAAGACCTTTCTGGGGCCAACGTCCTGACTTTC. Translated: CASSQDLSGANVLTF.

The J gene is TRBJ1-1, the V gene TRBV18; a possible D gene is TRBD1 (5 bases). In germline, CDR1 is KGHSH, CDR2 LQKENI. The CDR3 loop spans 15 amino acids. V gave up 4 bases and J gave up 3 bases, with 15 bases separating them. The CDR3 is CASSQGSSVDTEAFF. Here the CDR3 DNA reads TGTGCCAGCTCACAGGGGTCGAGTGTGGACACTGAAGCTTTCTTT. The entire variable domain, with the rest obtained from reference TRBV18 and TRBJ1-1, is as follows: NAGVMQNPRHLVRRRGQEARLRCSPMKGHSHVYWYRQLPEEGLKFMVYLQKENIIDESGMPKERFSAEFPKEGPSILRIQQVVRGDSAAYFCASSQGSSVDTEAFFGQGTRLTVV.

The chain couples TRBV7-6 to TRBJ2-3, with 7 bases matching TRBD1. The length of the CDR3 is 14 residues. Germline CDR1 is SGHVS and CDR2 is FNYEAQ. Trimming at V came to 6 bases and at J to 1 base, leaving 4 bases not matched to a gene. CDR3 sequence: CASSWDSRTDTQYF. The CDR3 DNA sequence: TGTGCCAGCAGTTGGGACAGTCGCACAGATACGCAGTATTTT.

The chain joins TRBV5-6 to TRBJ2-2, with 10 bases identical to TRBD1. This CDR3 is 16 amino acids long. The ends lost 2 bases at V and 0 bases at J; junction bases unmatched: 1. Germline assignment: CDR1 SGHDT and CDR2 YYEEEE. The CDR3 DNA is TGTGCCAGCAGCTTCGGGACAGGGGCGAACACCGGGGAGCTGTTTTTT. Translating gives CASSFGTGANTGELFF.

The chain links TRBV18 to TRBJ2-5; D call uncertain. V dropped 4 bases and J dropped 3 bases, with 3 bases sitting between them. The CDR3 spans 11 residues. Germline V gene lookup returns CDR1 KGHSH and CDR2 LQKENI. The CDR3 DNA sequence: TGTGCCAGCTCACGCGAAGAGACCCAGTACTTC. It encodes CASSREETQYF.

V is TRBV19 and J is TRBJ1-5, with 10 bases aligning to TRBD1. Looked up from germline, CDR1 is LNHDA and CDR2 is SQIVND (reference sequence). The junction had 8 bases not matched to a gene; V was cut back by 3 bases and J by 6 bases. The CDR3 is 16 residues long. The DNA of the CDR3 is TGTGCCAGTAGTATGCTCGGGACAGGGGAAACTCAGCCCCAGCATTTT. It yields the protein CASSMLGTGETQPQHF.

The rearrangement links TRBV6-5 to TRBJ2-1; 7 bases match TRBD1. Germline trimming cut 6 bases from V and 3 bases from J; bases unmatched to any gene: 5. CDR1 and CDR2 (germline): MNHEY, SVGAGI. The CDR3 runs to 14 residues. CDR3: CASSSGTVYNEQFF. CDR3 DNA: TGTGCCAGCAGCTCCGGGACAGTCTACAATGAGCAGTTCTTC.

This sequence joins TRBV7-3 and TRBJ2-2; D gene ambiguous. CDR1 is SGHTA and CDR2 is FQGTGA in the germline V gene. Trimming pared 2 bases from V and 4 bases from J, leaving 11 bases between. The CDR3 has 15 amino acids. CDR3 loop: CASSLFAGGTGELFF. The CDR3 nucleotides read TGTGCCAGCAGCTTATTTGCAGGTGGCACCGGGGAGCTGTTTTTT.

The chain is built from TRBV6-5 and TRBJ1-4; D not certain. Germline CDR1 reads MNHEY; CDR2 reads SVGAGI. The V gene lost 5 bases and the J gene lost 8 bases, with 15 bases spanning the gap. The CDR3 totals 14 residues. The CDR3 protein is CASSARPTREKLFF. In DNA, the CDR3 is TGTGCCAGCAGTGCTCGACCTACCAGGGAAAAACTGTTTTTT.

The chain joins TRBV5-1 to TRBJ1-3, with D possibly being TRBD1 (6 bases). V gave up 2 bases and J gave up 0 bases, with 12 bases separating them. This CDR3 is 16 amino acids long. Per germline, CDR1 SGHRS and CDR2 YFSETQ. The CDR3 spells CASSFRQVHSGNTIYF. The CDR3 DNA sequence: TGCGCCAGCAGCTTTAGACAGGTCCACTCTGGAAACACCATATATTTT. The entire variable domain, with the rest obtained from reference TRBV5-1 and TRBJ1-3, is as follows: KAGVTQTPRYLIKTRGQQVTLSCSPISGHRSVSWYQQTPGQGLQFLFEYFSETQRNKGNFPGRFSGRQFSNSRSEMNVSTLELGDSALYLCASSFRQVHSGNTIYFGEGSWLTVV.